This note documents a single T cell receptor beta chain sequence. Clones were read by immunoSEQ multiplex PCR, and TCRdb kept only the in-frame ones, dropping some. The sample includes some 9,400 clones, 56% of them seen just once. This record belongs to a study of tissue T cells after allogeneic stem cell transplantation. Germline V lookup: CDR1 SGHRS, CDR2 YFSETQ. V lost 4 bases to trimming and J lost 2 bases, with 15 bases between them. This CDR3 is built from 15 residues. This TCR was recovered from a female donor over 55 with lung cancer. This chain uses TRBV5-1 with TRBJ2-5; D is perhaps TRBD2 (5 bases). This specimen was tissue from the jejunum, taken at autopsy. The CDR3 sequence: CASSLLVGKQETQYF. The CDR3, as DNA: TGCGCCAGCAGCCTACTCGTCGGGAAGCAAGAGACCCAGTACTTC.